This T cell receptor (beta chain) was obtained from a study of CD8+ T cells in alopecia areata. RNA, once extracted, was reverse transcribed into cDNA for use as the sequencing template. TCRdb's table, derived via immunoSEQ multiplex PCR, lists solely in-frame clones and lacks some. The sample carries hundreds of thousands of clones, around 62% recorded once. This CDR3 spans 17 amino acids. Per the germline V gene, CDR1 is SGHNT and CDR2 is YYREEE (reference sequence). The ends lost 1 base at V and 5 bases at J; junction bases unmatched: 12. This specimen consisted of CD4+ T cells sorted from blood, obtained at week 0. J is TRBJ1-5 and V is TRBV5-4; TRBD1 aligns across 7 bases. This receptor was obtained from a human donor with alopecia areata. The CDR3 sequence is CASSLRDRAGRDQPQHF. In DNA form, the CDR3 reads TGTGCCAGCAGCTTGAGAGACAGGGCGGGACGGGATCAGCCCCAGCATTTT.